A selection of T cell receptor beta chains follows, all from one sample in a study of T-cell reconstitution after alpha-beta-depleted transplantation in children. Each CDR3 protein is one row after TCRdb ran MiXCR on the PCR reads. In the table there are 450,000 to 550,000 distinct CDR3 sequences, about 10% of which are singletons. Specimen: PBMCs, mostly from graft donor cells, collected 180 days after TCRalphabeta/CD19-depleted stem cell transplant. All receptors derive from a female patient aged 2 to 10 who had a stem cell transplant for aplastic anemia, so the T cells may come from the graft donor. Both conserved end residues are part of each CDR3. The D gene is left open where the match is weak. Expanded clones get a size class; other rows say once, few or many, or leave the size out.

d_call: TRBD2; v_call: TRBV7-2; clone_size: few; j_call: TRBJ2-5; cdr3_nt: TGTGCCAGCAGCTCGACTAGCGGGAGTAAGACCCAGTACTTC; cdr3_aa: CASSSTSGSKTQYF
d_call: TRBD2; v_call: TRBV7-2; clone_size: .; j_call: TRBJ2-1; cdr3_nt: TGTGCCAGCAGCTTAGTTTCTAGCGGCTACAATGAGCAGTTCTTC; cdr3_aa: CASSLVSSGYNEQFF
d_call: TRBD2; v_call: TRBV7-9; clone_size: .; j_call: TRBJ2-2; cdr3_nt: TGTGCCAGCAGCCCGTGGACTAGCGGGAGTGCCGGGGAGCTGTTTTTT; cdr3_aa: CASSPWTSGSAGELFF
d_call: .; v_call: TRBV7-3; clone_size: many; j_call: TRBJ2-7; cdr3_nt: TGTGCCAGCAGCTTATTGGGGGGTGAGCAGTACTTC; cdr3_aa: CASSLLGGEQYF
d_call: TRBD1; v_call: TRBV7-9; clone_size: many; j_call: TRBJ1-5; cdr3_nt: TGTGCCAGCAGTCGGGACAGGGTTAATCAGCCCCAGCATTTT; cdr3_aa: CASSRDRVNQPQHF
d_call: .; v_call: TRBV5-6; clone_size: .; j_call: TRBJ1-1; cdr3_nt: TGTGCCAGCAGCTTGAGACGAAGGGAGGCTGAAGCTTTCTTT; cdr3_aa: CASSLRRREAEAFF
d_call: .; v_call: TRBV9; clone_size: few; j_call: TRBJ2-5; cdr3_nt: TGTGCCAGCAGCTCAGGGGACGGGTCCCAAGAGACCCAGTACTTC; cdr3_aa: CASSSGDGSQETQYF
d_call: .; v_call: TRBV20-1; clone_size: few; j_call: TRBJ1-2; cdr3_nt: TGCAGTGCTAGAGATCCCGGGACCGGCTATGGCTACACCTTC; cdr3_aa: CSARDPGTGYGYTF
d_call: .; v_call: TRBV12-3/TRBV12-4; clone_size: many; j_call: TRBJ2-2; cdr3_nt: TGTGCCAGCAGCTTGACGACGAACACCGGGGAGCTGTTTTTT; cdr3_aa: CASSLTTNTGELFF
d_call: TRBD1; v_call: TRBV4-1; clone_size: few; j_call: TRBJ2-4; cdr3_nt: TGCGCCAGCAGCCAAAGTTGGACAGGTTTAGCCAAAAACATTCAGTACTTC; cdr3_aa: CASSQSWTGLAKNIQYF
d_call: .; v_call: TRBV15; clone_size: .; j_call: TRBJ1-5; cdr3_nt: TGTGCCACCAGCAGAGATCGGACAGCACTAGTAATAACCCAGCATTTT; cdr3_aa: CATSRDRTALVITQHF
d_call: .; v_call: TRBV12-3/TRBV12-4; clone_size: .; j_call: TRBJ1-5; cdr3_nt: TGTGCCAGCAGTCTATGGAGCAATCAGCCCCAGCATTTT; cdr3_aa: CASSLWSNQPQHF
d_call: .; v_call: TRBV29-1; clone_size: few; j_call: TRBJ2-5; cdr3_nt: TGCAGCGTCGTCAGGGAGACCCAGTACTTC; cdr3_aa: CSVVRETQYF
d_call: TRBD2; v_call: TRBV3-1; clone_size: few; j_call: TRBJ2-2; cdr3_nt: TGTGCCAGCAGCCGACTAGCGGGAGGGCCTACCGGGGAGCTGTTTTTT; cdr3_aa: CASSRLAGGPTGELFF
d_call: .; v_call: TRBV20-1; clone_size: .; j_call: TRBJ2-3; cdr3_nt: TGCAGTGCTGGGTACAGGGCCGGGGATACGCAGTATTTT; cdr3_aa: CSAGYRAGDTQYF
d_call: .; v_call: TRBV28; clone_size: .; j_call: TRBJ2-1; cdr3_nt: TGTGCCAGCAGTTCTACCGGGCCTGAGCAGTTCTTC; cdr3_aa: CASSSTGPEQFF
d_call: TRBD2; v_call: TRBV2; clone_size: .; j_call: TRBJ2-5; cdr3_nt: TGTGCCAGCAGTCGGACTAGAAGCGAGACCCAGTACTTC; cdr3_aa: CASSRTRSETQYF
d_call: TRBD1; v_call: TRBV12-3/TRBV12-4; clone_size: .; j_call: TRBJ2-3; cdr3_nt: TGTGCCAGCGACAGGGACGGCACAGATACGCAGTATTTT; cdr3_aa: CASDRDGTDTQYF
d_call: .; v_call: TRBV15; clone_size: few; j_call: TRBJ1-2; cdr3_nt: TGTGCCACCAGCATCCTCGAGGACTATGGCTACACCTTC; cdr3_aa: CATSILEDYGYTF
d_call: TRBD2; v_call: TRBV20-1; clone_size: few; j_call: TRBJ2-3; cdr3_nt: TGCAGTGCTCCGCACCCCTCTAGCGGGCTAGGTCCTACGCAGTATTTT; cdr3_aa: CSAPHPSSGLGPTQYF
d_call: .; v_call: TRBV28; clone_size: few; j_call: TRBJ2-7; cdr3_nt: TGTGCCAGCAGTTTTGGAGCAGGTCCATACGAGCAGTACTTC; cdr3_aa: CASSFGAGPYEQYF
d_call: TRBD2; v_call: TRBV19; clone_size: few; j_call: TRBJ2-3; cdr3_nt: TGTGCCAGTAGTATGACTAGCGGGAATGCGGTTACGCAGTATTTT; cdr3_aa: CASSMTSGNAVTQYF
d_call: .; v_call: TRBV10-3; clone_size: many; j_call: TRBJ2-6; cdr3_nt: TGTGCCATCAGGACCCAGACAGAAAGAGGCTCTGGGGCCAACGTCCTGACTTTC; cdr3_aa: CAIRTQTERGSGANVLTF
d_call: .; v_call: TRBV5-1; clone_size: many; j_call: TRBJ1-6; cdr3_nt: TGCGCCAGCAGCTTGGGACAGACTATGAATTCACCCCTCCACTTT; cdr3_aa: CASSLGQTMNSPLHF
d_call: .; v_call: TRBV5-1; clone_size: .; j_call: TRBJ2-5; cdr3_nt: TGCGCCAGCAGCTGGGGGTCCAGGAGGGAGGAGACCCAGTACTTC; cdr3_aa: CASSWGSRREETQYF
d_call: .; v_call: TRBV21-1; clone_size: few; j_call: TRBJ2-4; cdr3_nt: TGTGCCAGCAGTCATCAGTACTTC; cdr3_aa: CASSHQYF
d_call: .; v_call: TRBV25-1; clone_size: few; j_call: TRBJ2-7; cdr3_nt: TGTGCCAGCAGTGGGGGACCGGGACGGCCCTCCTACGAGCAGTACTTC; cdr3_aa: CASSGGPGRPSYEQYF
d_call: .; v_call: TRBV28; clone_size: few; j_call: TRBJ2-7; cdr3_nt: TGTGCCAGCAGTTTAGGGACCTACTACGAGCAGTACTTC; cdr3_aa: CASSLGTYYEQYF
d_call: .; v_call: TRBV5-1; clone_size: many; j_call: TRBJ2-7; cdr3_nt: TGCGCCAGCAGCTTGGAGGTCAACGGCTACGAGCAGTACTTC; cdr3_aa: CASSLEVNGYEQYF
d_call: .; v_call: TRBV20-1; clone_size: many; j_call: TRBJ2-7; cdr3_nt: TGCAGTCCGACCTCTGACGGAAGCGTCTCCTACGAGCAGTACTTC; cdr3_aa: CSPTSDGSVSYEQYF
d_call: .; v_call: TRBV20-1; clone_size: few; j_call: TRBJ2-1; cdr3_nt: TGCAGTGCTAAGAGGGGCGGGGAGTGGAATGAGCAGTTCTTC; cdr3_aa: CSAKRGGEWNEQFF
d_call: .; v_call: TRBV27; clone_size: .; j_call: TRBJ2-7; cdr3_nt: TGTGCCAGCAGTCGGGCGGGCCCTCTCCGTTTTGAGTACTTC; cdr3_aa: CASSRAGPLRFEYF
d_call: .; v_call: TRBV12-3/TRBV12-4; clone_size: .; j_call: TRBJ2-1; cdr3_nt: TGTGCCAGCAGACCCCAGCGGAGGGCCTTTGATGAGCAGTTCTTC; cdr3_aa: CASRPQRRAFDEQFF
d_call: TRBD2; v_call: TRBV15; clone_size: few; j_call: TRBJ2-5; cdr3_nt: TGTGCCACCAGCCCTAGCGGGGGAGAGACCCAGTACTTC; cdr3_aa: CATSPSGGETQYF
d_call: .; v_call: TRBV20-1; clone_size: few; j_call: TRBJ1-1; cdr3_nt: TGCAGTGCTGCTGAAACGTGGAAAGAGGCTGAAGCTTTCTTT; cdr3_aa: CSAAETWKEAEAFF
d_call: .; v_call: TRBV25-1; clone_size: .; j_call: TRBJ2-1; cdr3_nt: TGTGCCAGCAGTCATACCGGGGTCTACTACAATGAGCAGTTCTTC; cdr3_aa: CASSHTGVYYNEQFF
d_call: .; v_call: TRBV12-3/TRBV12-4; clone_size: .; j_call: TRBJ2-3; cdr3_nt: TGTGCCAGCAGATTGGGGAGTACAGATACGCAGTATTTT; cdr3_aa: CASRLGSTDTQYF
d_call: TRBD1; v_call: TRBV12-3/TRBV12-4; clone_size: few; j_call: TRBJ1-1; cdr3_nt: TGTGCCAGCAGTCCCGCCGGGACAGGGTCTGAAGCTTTCTTT; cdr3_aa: CASSPAGTGSEAFF
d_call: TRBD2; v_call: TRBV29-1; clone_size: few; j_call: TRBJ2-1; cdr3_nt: TGCAGCGTTGTGGGACTATCCAGTCTAAGCTCCTACAATGAGCAGTTCTTC; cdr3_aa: CSVVGLSSLSSYNEQFF
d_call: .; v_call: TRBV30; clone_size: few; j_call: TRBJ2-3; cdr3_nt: TGTGCCCACGGGACGGATTGGGCTAGGGGTACGCAGTATTTT; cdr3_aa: CAHGTDWARGTQYF
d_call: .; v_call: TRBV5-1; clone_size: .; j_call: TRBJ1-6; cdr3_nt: TGCGCCAGCAGCTCCCTGACAGGAGTTGATAATTCACCCCTCCACTTT; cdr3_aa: CASSSLTGVDNSPLHF
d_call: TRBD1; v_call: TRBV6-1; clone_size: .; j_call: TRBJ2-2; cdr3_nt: TGTGCCAGCAGTACCGTCACAGGGGTGTACACCGGGGAGCTGTTTTTT; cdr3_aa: CASSTVTGVYTGELFF
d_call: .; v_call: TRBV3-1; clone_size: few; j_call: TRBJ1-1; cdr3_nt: TGTGCCAGCAGCCAAGGTGGGGGGGTGTATGAAGCTTTCTTT; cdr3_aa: CASSQGGGVYEAFF
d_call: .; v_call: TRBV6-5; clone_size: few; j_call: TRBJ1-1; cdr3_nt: TGTGCCAGCGTTAAGGGTTTGAACACTGAAGCTTTCTTT; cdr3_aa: CASVKGLNTEAFF
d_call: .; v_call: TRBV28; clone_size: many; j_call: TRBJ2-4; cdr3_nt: TGTGCCAGCAGTTTTCGGAGACTTGGAGCCAAAAACATTCAGTACTTC; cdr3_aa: CASSFRRLGAKNIQYF
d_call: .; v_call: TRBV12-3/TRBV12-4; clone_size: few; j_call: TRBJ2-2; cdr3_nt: TGTGCCAGCAGTTATGGGCAGGGAGGGAACACCGGGGAGCTGTTTTTT; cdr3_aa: CASSYGQGGNTGELFF
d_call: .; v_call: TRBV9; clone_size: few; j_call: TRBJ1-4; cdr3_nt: TGTGCCAGCAGCGCCGACTCGGGGGAAAAACTGTTTTTT; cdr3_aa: CASSADSGEKLFF
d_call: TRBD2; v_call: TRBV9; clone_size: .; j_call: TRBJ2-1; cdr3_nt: TGTGCCAGTCAGAGACTAGCGGGAGGGAATGAGCAGTTCTTC; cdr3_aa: CASQRLAGGNEQFF
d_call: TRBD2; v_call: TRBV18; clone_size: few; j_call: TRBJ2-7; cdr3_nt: TGTGCCAGCTCACCACCGGGACTAGCGGGGGACAGTAGAGACTACGAGCAGTACTTC; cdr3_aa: CASSPPGLAGDSRDYEQYF
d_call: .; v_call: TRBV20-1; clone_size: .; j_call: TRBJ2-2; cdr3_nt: TGCAGTGCTAGAGATCTTATAGCCACCGGGGAGCTGTTTTTT; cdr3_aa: CSARDLIATGELFF
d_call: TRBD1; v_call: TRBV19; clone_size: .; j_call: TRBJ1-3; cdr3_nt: TGTGCCAGGCGGACAGGGGAAAGTGGAAACACCATATATTTT; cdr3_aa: CARRTGESGNTIYF
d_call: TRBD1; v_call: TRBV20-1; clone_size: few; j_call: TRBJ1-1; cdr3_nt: TGCAGTGCCGCGAGGGTCCCGGGACAGGGACTTGGGAACACTGAAGCTTTCTTT; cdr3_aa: CSAARVPGQGLGNTEAFF
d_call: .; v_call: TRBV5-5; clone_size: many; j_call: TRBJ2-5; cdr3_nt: TGTGCCAGCAGCCGCGGACCCTCGTACCAAGAGACCCAGTACTTC; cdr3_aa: CASSRGPSYQETQYF